These T cell receptor beta chains were read from a single sample in a study of cytomegalovirus exposure and HLA in healthy donors. Sequencing used immunoSEQ multiplex PCR; TCRdb keeps in-frame clones, though not all of them. The table has about 140,000 clones, 70% to 80% seen once; the top ten hold 2% to 3%. Sequenced sample: PBMCs. These receptor sequences come from a woman between 18 and 30 years old in good health and CMV-seropositive. Each CDR3 is given with its conserved first and last residue.

TRBJ2-5,TRBV18,17,CASSPSRTTWEGETQYF
TRBJ1-1,TRBV19,17,CASSIDRGRLVYTEAFF
TRBJ2-7,TRBV5-1,15,CASSLPKDSRPEQYF
TRBJ2-1,TRBV10-3,16,CAISGDGGPLYNEQFF
TRBJ1-2,TRBV6-9,13,CATTGFLNYGYTF
TRBJ2-3,TRBV15,13,CATSRPDTDTQYF
TRBJ1-4,TRBV28,17,CASSYLNNRGTNEKLFF
TRBJ2-1,TRBV6-6,15,CASSYRGADYNEQFF
TRBJ1-3,TRBV5-1,15,CASSVGQGTGNTIYF
TRBJ2-2,TRBV18,15,CASSPLSGDTGELFF
TRBJ1-6,TRBV9,14,CASHQGRDNSPLHF
TRBJ2-5,TRBV9,13,CASSAWMRETQYF
TRBJ1-5,TRBV30,13,CAWSTGPHQPQHF
TRBJ2-1,TRBV30,13,CAWRAGVGYEQFF
TRBJ1-1,TRBV5-6,17,CASSLEDRKSPNTEAFF
TRBJ2-7,TRBV6-5,13,CASSWGGPYEQYF
TRBJ2-5,TRBV6-6,15,CASSYGLAGGETQYF
TRBJ2-7,TRBV5-8,17,CASSSPRKTGYGGEQYF
TRBJ1-5,TRBV27,14,CASSFVGKNQPQHF
TRBJ1-1,TRBV5-1,14,CASSLGGGGTEAFF
TRBJ1-5,TRBV7-9,12,CASSEEVQPQHF
TRBJ1-5,TRBV9,12,CASSRPGQPQHF
TRBJ2-3,TRBV18,16,CASSPRLSGGPDTQYF
NA,TRBV2,14,CASIRRTGGYEQYF
TRBJ1-2,TRBV7-2,15,CASSLSRSGVDGYTF
TRBJ1-2,TRBV2,12,CASSRDVYGYTF
TRBJ2-4,TRBV5-1,13,CASSAEGQGIQYF
TRBJ2-1,TRBV4-1,13,CASSQSPADEQFF
TRBJ1-5,TRBV28,16,CASSFRLGGSNQPQHF
TRBJ1-5,TRBV6-6,16,CASSYLPRTGEQPQHF
TRBJ2-7,TRBV2,13,CASRGGGPGEQYF
TRBJ1-3,TRBV28,15,CASSFPGGTGNTIYF
TRBJ1-3,TRBV28,16,CASTPPGFGSGNTIYF
TRBJ1-4,TRBV7-2,16,CASSLAVTAPNEKLFF
TRBJ2-7,TRBV6-5,15,CASSVGAEGSYEQYF
TRBJ2-7,TRBV5-6,14,CASSPVDRAEEQYF
TRBJ1-1,TRBV23-1,18,CASSQSMAGSGWHTEAFF
TRBJ1-1,TRBV6-1,11,CASQGRVEAFF
TRBJ1-6,TRBV13,14,CASRRTGTNSPLHF
TRBJ1-5,TRBV6-5,13,CASSYYSGQPQHF
TRBJ2-1,TRBV5-4,16,CASSPGTSGSYNEQFF
TRBJ1-3,TRBV9,17,CASSVGAWQHSGNTIYF
TRBJ2-7,TRBV29-1,12,CSVGNLGSEQYF
TRBJ2-7,TRBV6-5,16,CASSYNLAGGAYEQYF
TRBJ1-6,TRBV30,15,CAWSVGGQGNSPLHF
TRBJ1-4,TRBV2,15,CASSVAGGMGEKLFF
TRBJ1-2,TRBV5-1,13,CASSLDRVDGYTF
TRBJ1-6,TRBV4-1,14,CASSGQGPNSPLHF
TRBJ2-1,TRBV4-1,11,CASSQVNEQFF